This entry describes one TCR beta chain. The antigen is undetermined. Per germline, CDR1 SGHNT and CDR2 YENEEA. The CDR3 extends over 17 amino acids. These data come from a study of T cells expressing NK-cell markers. The overall study: The sequencing cohort of eight donors included seven HCMV-seropositive individuals and one seronegative individual. Study-wide results and limits: In a group of 5 or 6 donors, dominant NKG2C+ clonotypes represented about 1.0-8% of CD8+ T cells.

The authors made TCR beta cDNA libraries by 5'RACE template switching. This switching added a universal primer site and UMIs. TCRdb re-analyzed the 5' RACE reads; it lists each CDR3 protein once, without DNA. Its clone listing holds some 600,000 distinct CDR3 sequences. What was sequenced was blood T cells: a sorted CD56 or NKG2C T cell subset, CD4+ or CD8+ T cells, or bulk PBMC T cells (not recorded which). The V gene is TRBV11-3, the J gene TRBJ2-5; TCRdb proposes TRBD2, but this gene call is untestable without DNA. This TCR derives from a man aged 18 to 35 in good health. This CDR3 reads CASSLGSGTIGQETQYF. The variable domain in full, with the rest retrieved from reference TRBV11-3 and TRBJ2-5, is EAGVVQSPRYKIIEKKQPVAFWCNPISGHNTLYWYLQNLGQGPELLIRYENEEAVDDSQLPKDRFSAERLKGVDSTLKIQPAELGDSAVYLCASSLGSGTIGQETQYFGPGTRLLVL.